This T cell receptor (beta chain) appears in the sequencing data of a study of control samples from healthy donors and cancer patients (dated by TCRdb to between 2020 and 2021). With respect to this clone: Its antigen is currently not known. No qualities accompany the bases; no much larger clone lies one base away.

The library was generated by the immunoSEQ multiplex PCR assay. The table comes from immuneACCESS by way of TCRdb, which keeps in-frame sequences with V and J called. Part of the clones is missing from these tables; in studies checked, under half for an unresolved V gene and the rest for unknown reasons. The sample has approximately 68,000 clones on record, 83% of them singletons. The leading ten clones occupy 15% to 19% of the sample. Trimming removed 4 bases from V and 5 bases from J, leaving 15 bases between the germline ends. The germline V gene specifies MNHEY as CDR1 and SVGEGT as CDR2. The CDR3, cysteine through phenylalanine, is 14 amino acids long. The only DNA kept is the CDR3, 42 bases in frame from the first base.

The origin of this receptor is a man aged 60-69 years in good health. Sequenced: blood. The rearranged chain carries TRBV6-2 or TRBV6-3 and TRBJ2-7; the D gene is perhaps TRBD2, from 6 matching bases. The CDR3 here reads CASSFTAGPHEQYF. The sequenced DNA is TGTGCCAGCAGTTTTACGGCGGGGCCCCACGAGCAGTACTTC.